Below, 8 T cell receptor beta chains from the same sample are listed, as sequenced in a study of T cells in localized non-small cell lung cancer. TCRdb's table, derived via immunoSEQ multiplex PCR, lists solely in-frame clones and lacks some. This table has 900 to 1,000 clones, under 25% appearing once. The input for sequencing was normal lung tissue next to the tumor, taken before any cancer treatment. Receptors were obtained from a male donor at least 60 years old with stage II squamous cell lung carcinoma.

This clone was observed a handful of times. CDR3 sequence reads: CASSPTGGGSSYEQYF. The DNA of the CDR3 is TGTGCCAGCAGCCCTACGGGCGGGGGGTCCTCCTACGAGCAGTACTTC. The chain is built from TRBV11-3 and TRBJ2-7; TRBD2 aligns across 8 bases. The CDR3 is 16 amino acids. V was clipped by 5 bases and J by 0 bases; unmatched bases: 9. The germline V gene has CDR1 SGHNT and CDR2 YENEEA. Full variable domain (missing parts from reference TRBV11-3 and TRBJ2-7): EAGVVQSPRYKIIEKKQPVAFWCNPISGHNTLYWYLQNLGQGPELLIRYENEEAVDDSQLPKDRFSAERLKGVDSTLKIQPAELGDSAVYLCASSPTGGGSSYEQYFGPGTRLTVT.

V usage is TRBV11-3 and J usage is TRBJ1-4, with a weak D call TRBD1 (5 bases). The V gene's germline CDR1 is SGHNT and CDR2 YENEEA. Trimming left V 5 bases short and J 6 bases short, with 16 bases between. This CDR3 is 15 amino acids long. DNA for the CDR3: TGTGCCAGCAGCCAAGTATCAGGGCGGGATGAAAAACTGTTTTTT. Its translation is CASSQVSGRDEKLFF.

By sample share, this clone is large. V is TRBV11-3 and J is TRBJ1-2, with 7 nucleotides matching TRBD1. CDR1 is SGHNT and CDR2 is YENEEA in the germline V gene. CDR3 size: 14 residues. V was clipped by 4 bases and J by 8 bases; unmatched bases: 10. The CDR3 nucleotides read TGTGCCAGCAGCTACATGCGGAGACAGGGCGGCTACACCTTC. Protein sequence: CASSYMRRQGGYTF. Based on the CDR3 plus reference TRBV11-3 and TRBJ1-2, the full variable domain is EAGVVQSPRYKIIEKKQPVAFWCNPISGHNTLYWYLQNLGQGPELLIRYENEEAVDDSQLPKDRFSAERLKGVDSTLKIQPAELGDSAVYLCASSYMRRQGGYTFGSGTRLTVV.

V and J are TRBV28 and TRBJ1-5, with TRBD1 matching 8 bases. This CDR3 has 13 amino acids. With 8 bases clipped from V and 6 bases from J, the junction kept 6 bases outside the gene matches. The V gene's germline CDR1 is MDHEN and CDR2 SYDVKM. The CDR3 DNA follows: TGTGCCAGCGGTAGGACAGGGAGTCAGCCCCAGCATTTT. This codes for CASGRTGSQPQHF.

By proportion, this clone is large. The J gene is TRBJ2-3, the V gene TRBV11-3; D perhaps matches TRBD2 (5 bases). The CDR3 has 15 amino acids. The V end was cut by 8 bases, the J end by 2 bases, with 17 bases between. Per the germline V gene, CDR1 is SGHNT and CDR2 is YENEEA. CDR3 residues: CASGALVLDTDTQYF. CDR3 in DNA: TGTGCCAGCGGTGCACTAGTCCTTGACACAGATACGCAGTATTTT.

The chain joins TRBV6-8 to TRBJ1-1; TRBD1 is a possible D gene (6 bases). The V gene lost 11 bases and the J gene lost 0 bases, with 13 bases spanning the gap. Germline V gene lookup returns CDR1 MNHGY and CDR2 SAAAGT. The CDR3 loop spans 13 amino acids. Written as DNA, the CDR3 is TGTGCCTCTAAGGGGGACATGAACACTGAAGCTTTCTTT. It specifies CASKGDMNTEAFF.

The chain joins TRBV19 to TRBJ2-7; D is uncertain. Germline V lookup: CDR1 LNHDA, CDR2 SQIVND (reference sequence). V was cut by 5 bases and J by 7 bases, with 15 bases left in between. The CDR3 extends over 13 amino acids. CDR3 sequence reads: CASSSRASKEQYF. CDR3 coding DNA: TGTGCCAGTAGTTCCCGGGCCTCCAAGGAGCAGTACTTC.

This clone was counted only a few times. CDR3 amino acids: CASKVQGSGYTF. Here the CDR3 DNA reads TGTGCCAGCAAGGTACAGGGCAGCGGCTACACCTTC. The V call is TRBV6-8, the J call TRBJ1-2; D might be TRBD1 (6 bases). Trimming took off 7 bases at V and 8 bases at J, with 14 bases between the two ends. The CDR3 is made up of 12 amino acids. Germline V CDR1 and CDR2: MNHGY, SAAAGT.